Below, 13 T cell receptor beta chains from the same sample are listed, as sequenced in a study of blood T cell repertoires in COVID-19. Data came from immunoSEQ multiplex PCR; TCRdb stores just in-frame clones and leaves some out. The table has 300,000 or so clones, 90% seen once. Sequencing was carried out using peripheral blood. The receptors come from a woman aged 40 to 49 with acute or convalescent COVID-19.

This chain links TRBV19 with TRBJ2-3; TRBD2 agrees at 8 bases. In germline, CDR1 is LNHDA, CDR2 SQIVND (reference sequence). Trimming took 5 bases from V and 2 from J; bases not matched to a gene: 6. The CDR3 runs to 15 residues. The CDR3 loop is CASSRGGSYTDTQYF. The CDR3 DNA is TGTGCCAGTAGTCGCGGGGGGTCTTACACAGATACGCAGTATTTT.

The CDR3 sequence: CASSLERGRNIQYF. CDR3 nucleotide sequence: TGTGCCAGCAGCTTAGAGCGGGGGAGAAACATTCAGTACTTC. The chain joins TRBV11-2 to TRBJ2-4; 7 positions match TRBD2. The CDR3 is made up of 14 amino acids. V trimming: 0 bases; J trimming: 6 bases; junction bases outside the gene matches: 2. Germline V gene sequence: CDR1 SGHAT, CDR2 FQNNGV.

This clone came up a few times. The rearrangement links TRBV19 to TRBJ1-2, with a weak D call TRBD1 (6 bases). The CDR3 is 14 residues long. Germline CDR1 is LNHDA and CDR2 is SQIVND (reference sequence). Trimming removed 6 bases at V and 7 bases at J, with 18 bases between. The CDR3 coding sequence is TGTGCCAGTAGGAAAGGGGGGGCAGTTATTGGCTACACCTTC. This translates into CASRKGGAVIGYTF.

The chain joins TRBV11-1 to TRBJ1-1; TRBD1 agrees at 8 bases. The V gene end was trimmed by 2 bases and the J gene end by 3 bases; junction bases not matched to a gene: 8. There are 16 residues in the CDR3. The germline V gene encodes CDR1 SGHAT and CDR2 FQDESV (reference sequence). The CDR3 region is CASSLYPGTGDTEAFF. CDR3 nucleotides: TGTGCCAGCAGCTTATATCCCGGGACAGGAGACACTGAAGCTTTCTTT. The whole variable domain, filled in from reference TRBV11-1 and TRBJ1-1, reads EAEVAQSPRYKITEKSQAVAFWCDPISGHATLYWYRQILGQGPELLVQFQDESVVDDSQLPKDRFSAERLKGVDSTLKIQPAELGDSAMYLCASSLYPGTGDTEAFFGQGTRLTVV.

The chain uses TRBV5-6 and TRBJ1-5; 8 bases align to TRBD1. Germline V lookup: CDR1 SGHDT, CDR2 YYEEEE. The V gene end was trimmed by 1 base and the J gene end by 2 bases; junction bases not matched to a gene: 2. This CDR3 has 15 amino acids. CDR3 protein: CASSLYRGGNQPQHF. The CDR3 nucleotides read TGTGCCAGCAGCTTGTACAGGGGGGGCAATCAGCCCCAGCATTTT.

This chain uses TRBV5-6 with TRBJ1-1; 9 bases are a match to TRBD1. J was trimmed by 6 bases and V by 2 bases; bases with no gene match: 8. Germline CDR1 is SGHDT and CDR2 is YYEEEE. This CDR3 has 15 residues. The CDR3 DNA reads as TGTGCCAGCAGCTTAGCCGGGACAGGGCTCCCTGAAGCTTTCTTT. It yields the protein CASSLAGTGLPEAFF.

V usage is TRBV6-1 and J usage is TRBJ1-1; 8 bases map to TRBD1. CDR1 MNHNS and CDR2 SASEGT come from the germline V gene. V shed 1 base and J 3 bases; nucleotides not matched to a gene: 10. The CDR3 contains 17 residues. The CDR3: CASSEEGWQGAYTEAFF. The CDR3 nucleotides read TGTGCCAGCAGTGAAGAAGGCTGGCAGGGGGCTTACACTGAAGCTTTCTTT.

As DNA, the CDR3 is TGTGCCAGCCGGGCGGACAGTGGAAACTATGGCTACACCTTC. Amino acids: CASRADSGNYGYTF. The chain carries TRBV6-5 and TRBJ1-2, with D possibly being TRBD1 (6 bases). This CDR3 contains 14 residues. Germline V gene data show CDR1 as MNHEY and CDR2 as SVGAGI. Deletions cut 8 bases from V and 2 bases from J, with 15 bases between.

The V gene is TRBV5-1, the J gene TRBJ2-6; possible D gene TRBD1, 6 bases. The CDR3 has 15 residues. V gave up 4 bases and J gave up 2 bases, with 10 bases separating them. Germline values: CDR1 SGHRS, CDR2 YFSETQ. The CDR3 region is CASSGEGAGANVLTF. The CDR3 DNA sequence: TGCGCCAGCAGCGGTGAGGGGGCTGGGGCCAACGTCCTGACTTTC.

This sequence joins TRBV15 and TRBJ1-1; tentative D call: TRBD1 (6 bases). The CDR3 loop spans 14 amino acids. V was pared by 3 bases and J by 11 bases, with 19 bases between. From germline, CDR1 is LNHNV and CDR2 YYDKDF (reference sequence). CDR3 amino acids: CATSSDPGSDRAFF. The DNA of the CDR3 is TGTGCCACCAGCAGCGACCCGGGCTCCGACAGGGCTTTCTTT.

The genes are TRBV6-5 and TRBJ1-1; D is unresolved. The V gene lost 7 bases and the J gene lost 8 bases, with 17 bases spanning the gap. This CDR3 comprises 13 residues. Germline assignment: CDR1 MNHEY and CDR2 SVGAGI. The CDR3 loop is CASNHRGPGEAFF. CDR3 coding DNA: TGTGCCAGCAACCACAGAGGGCCGGGAGAAGCTTTCTTT.

The CDR3 spells CATSRESGRPQHF. The DNA of the CDR3 is TGTGCCACCAGCAGAGAGAGCGGGAGGCCCCAGCATTTT. V gene TRBV15 combines with J gene TRBJ1-5; the D is unclear. V gave up 0 bases and J gave up 9 bases, with 9 bases separating them. The CDR3 is made up of 13 amino acids. Germline values: CDR1 LNHNV, CDR2 YYDKDF (reference sequence). Looking up the rest from reference TRBV15 and TRBJ1-5 gives the full variable domain: DAMVIQNPRYQVTQFGKPVTLSCSQTLNHNVMYWYQQKSSQAPKLLFHYYDKDFNNEADTPDNFQSRRPNTSFCFLDIRSPGLGDTAMYLCATSRESGRPQHFGDGTRLSIL.

The chain carries TRBV30 and TRBJ1-3; D is undetermined. V lost 3 bases to trimming and J lost 0 bases, with 9 bases between them. CDR1 GTSNPN and CDR2 SVGIG come from the germline V gene (reference sequence). This CDR3 is 14 amino acids long. DNA for the CDR3: TGTGCCTGGAGCGCAGGAAACTCTGGAAACACCATATATTTT. Its translation: CAWSAGNSGNTIYF. The whole variable domain, filled in from reference TRBV30 and TRBJ1-3, reads SQTIHQWPATLVQPVGSPLSLECTVEGTSNPNLYWYRQAAGRGLQLLFYSVGIGQISSEVPQNLSASRPQDRQFILSSKKLLLSDSGFYLCAWSAGNSGNTIYFGEGSWLTVV.